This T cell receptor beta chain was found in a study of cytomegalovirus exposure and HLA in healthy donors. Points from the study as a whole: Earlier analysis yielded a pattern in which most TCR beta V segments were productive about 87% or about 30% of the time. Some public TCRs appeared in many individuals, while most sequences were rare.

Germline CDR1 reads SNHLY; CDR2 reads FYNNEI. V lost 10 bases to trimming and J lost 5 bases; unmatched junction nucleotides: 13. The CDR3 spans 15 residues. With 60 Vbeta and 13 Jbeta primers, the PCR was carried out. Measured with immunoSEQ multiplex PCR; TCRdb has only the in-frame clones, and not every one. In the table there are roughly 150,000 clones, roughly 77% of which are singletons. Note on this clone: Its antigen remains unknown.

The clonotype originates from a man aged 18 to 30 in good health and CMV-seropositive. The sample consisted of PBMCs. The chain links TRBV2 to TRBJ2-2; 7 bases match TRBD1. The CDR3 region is CANTGVGASTGELFF. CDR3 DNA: TGTGCCAACACAGGGGTGGGGGCAAGTACCGGGGAGCTGTTTTTT.